Presented here are 8 T cell receptor beta chains from one specimen sequenced in a study of metastatic and nonmetastatic thyroid tumors (TCRdb year 2020). Library prep was done by PCR. Sequencing was performed on an Illumina HiSeq 4000. Clones were called with MiXCR by TCRdb after fastp trimmed the public reads at Q25, and only in-frame beta chains were retained. The sample data list 75,000 to 100,000 clones, and more than 9.5% of these were observed just once. The top ten clones comprise over 9% of the sample. No patient had received any treatment before thyroid surgery. Sample: blood. These receptors were taken from a female donor with papillary thyroid cancer or a benign thyroid nodule (not recorded which). Some clones in this sample may be carry-over from other donors' samples.

Many counts were recorded for this clone. V and J are TRBV12-3 or TRBV12-4 and TRBJ2-7, with a tentative D call TRBD2 (6 bases). V lost 2 bases and J lost 4, with 15 bases in between. This CDR3 has 15 amino acids. The CDR3 region is CASSLKAGFTYEQYF. The CDR3 nucleotides are TGTGCCAGCAGTTTAAAGGCGGGATTTACATACGAGCAGTACTTC.

Ten or more counts support this clone. J is TRBJ1-2 and V is TRBV5-1; 9 bases agree with TRBD1. After removal of 4 bases from V and 3 bases from J, the junction contained 10 bases not matched to a gene. From germline, CDR1 is SGHRS and CDR2 YFSETQ. The CDR3 totals 16 residues. CDR3 amino acids: CASSPRTGEGDYGYTF. The DNA for the CDR3 is TGCGCCAGCAGCCCCCGGACAGGGGAAGGGGACTATGGCTACACCTTC.

This clone was seen ten or more times. The J gene is TRBJ2-3, the V gene TRBV11-2; D possibly corresponds to TRBD1 (6 bases). Germline CDR1 SGHAT, CDR2 FQNNGV. This CDR3 spans 17 amino acids. V shed 5 bases and J shed 4 bases, with 22 bases lying between them. CDR3 region: CASSLRGGRGYADTQYF. CDR3 bases: TGTGCCAGCAGCCTACGTGGGGGCAGGGGATACGCAGATACGCAGTATTTT.

This clone was seen repeatedly, ten times or more. The chain recombines TRBV20-1 with TRBJ2-2; D unclear. Germline V CDR1 and CDR2: DFQATT, SNEGSKA (reference sequence). V lost 1 base, J lost 0 bases, and 6 bases lay in between. The CDR3 covers 14 residues. The CDR3 here is CSARALTNTGELFF. The DNA for the CDR3 is TGCAGTGCTAGAGCTCTAACGAACACCGGGGAGCTGTTTTTT.

This clone came up many times. The V and J genes are TRBV5-5 and TRBJ1-5; D unresolved. Per the germline V gene, CDR1 is SGHKS and CDR2 is YYEKEE (reference sequence). V was trimmed by 0 bases and J by 1 base, leaving 8 bases between them. The length of the CDR3 is 15 residues. The CDR3 here is CASSLEGPSNQPQHF. CDR3 nucleotide sequence: TGTGCCAGCAGCTTGGAGGGTCCCAGCAATCAGCCCCAGCATTTT.

This clone showed up just a few times. Likely a read error: the CDR3 ends without its conserved phenylalanine or tryptophan. The limits of the CDR3 on the DNA are not certain, so only TCRdb's listed CDR3 is given. The CDR3 loop reads CASSLGGTGVIDEQCL. V gene TRBV5-1 combines with J gene TRBJ2-7; TRBD2, the table's D call, lacks a check against the DNA. The CDR3 has 16 amino acids, counting both end residues. Germline loops: CDR1 SGHRS, CDR2 YFSETQ.

The chain combines TRBV6-1 with TRBJ2-7; 8 positions agree with TRBD2. Per the germline V gene, CDR1 is MNHNS and CDR2 is SASEGT. This CDR3 has 17 residues. Trimming at V came to 8 bases and at J to 6 bases, leaving 21 bases not matched to a gene. The CDR3 spells CASLAGLSRYLTCEQYF. In nucleotides, the CDR3 is TGTGCCAGCCTAGCGGGTCTTTCTAGGTATCTTACCTGCGAGCAGTACTTC.

This clone was picked up a small number of times. The chain has TRBV19 and TRBJ1-2; D remains ambiguous. V was trimmed by 2 bases and J by 4 bases, leaving 11 bases between them. CDR3 length: 14 residues. Germline CDR1 is LNHDA and CDR2 is SQIVND (reference sequence). The CDR3 DNA reads TGTGCCAGTAGTATATCGTCAGTTTCCTATGGCTACACCTTC. Amino acids: CASSISSVSYGYTF.